The 20 T cell receptor beta chains below were found in one sample sequenced in a study of T cell repertoires in cytomegalovirus infection. One entry per CDR3 protein, called by TCRdb with MiXCR from the reads. The repertoire holds hundreds of thousands of distinct CDR3 sequences, 20% to 30% seen once, with 6.5% to 10% in the top ten. Material for sequencing was CD8+ T cells from PBMCs. The origin of the receptors is a human donor in good health (CMV status not recorded). Some clones in this sample may be carry-over from other donors' samples.

This clonotype appeared many times. In DNA, the CDR3 is TGTGCCAGCAGCTTGACAGGGGGCTGGGTCGATACGCAGTATTTT. Translation gives CASSLTGGWVDTQYF. The chain employs TRBV7-2 and TRBJ2-3; 10 bases line up with TRBD1. The length of the CDR3 is 15 residues. V lost 3 bases, J lost 6 bases, and 6 bases stayed unmatched. Per germline, CDR1 SGHTA and CDR2 FQGNSA.

The table lists this clonotype with many counts. The chain couples TRBV12-3 or TRBV12-4 to TRBJ1-2; D is possibly TRBD1 (5 bases). V shed 2 bases and J shed 6 bases, with 10 bases lying between them. The CDR3 sequence is 13 residues long. CDR3 nucleotides: TGTGCCAGCAGTTTACAGGGTCTGGATGGCTACACCTTC. Protein: CASSLQGLDGYTF.

The chain carries TRBV3-1 and TRBJ2-5, with TRBD2 as a possible D gene (5 bases). The CDR3 contains 13 residues. Germline loops: CDR1 LGHDT, CDR2 YNNKEL (reference sequence). Trimming pared 6 bases from V and 1 base from J, leaving 9 bases between. The CDR3 DNA reads TGTGCCAGCAGGGGGAGCCTCCAAGAGACCCAGTACTTC. It translates to CASRGSLQETQYF.

The chain links TRBV20-1 to TRBJ2-3; 7 nucleotides align to TRBD1. The V gene's germline CDR1 is DFQATT and CDR2 SNEGSKA (reference sequence). There are 19 residues in the CDR3. J gave up 3 bases and V 5 bases, and 23 bases lay outside the gene matches. The CDR3 DNA follows: TGCAGTGCTCAACCCTACGGGACAGATCAAACCTTCATAACAGATACGCAGTATTTT. Protein sequence: CSAQPYGTDQTFITDTQYF.

This clonotype was counted ten times or more. V is TRBV28 and J is TRBJ2-2, with TRBD2 identical over 7 bases. Losses at the gene ends were 2 bases for V and 4 bases for J; bases not matched to a gene: 10. This CDR3 has 17 amino acids. Germline V gene sequence: CDR1 MDHEN, CDR2 SYDVKM. CDR3 nucleotide sequence: TGTGCCAGCAGTTTACGGCGGGGGTATAGGGGCACCGGGGAGCTGTTTTTT. Residues: CASSLRRGYRGTGELFF.

The chain joins TRBV24-1 to TRBJ2-7; D is perhaps TRBD1 (6 bases). The V end was cut by 5 bases, the J end by 3 bases, with 16 bases between. Germline V CDR1 and CDR2: KGHDR, SFDVKD. The CDR3 covers 15 residues. CDR3 DNA sequence: TGTGCCACCAGTGCCCTGACAGGAGATTTCTACGAGCAGTACGTC. Amino acids: CATSALTGDFYEQYV.

The V call is TRBV20-1, the J call TRBJ2-1, with D tentatively TRBD2 (6 bases). V dropped 0 bases and J dropped 2 bases, with 11 bases sitting between them. The CDR3 spans 15 residues. The V gene's germline CDR1 is DFQATT and CDR2 SNEGSKA (reference sequence). The CDR3 nucleotides read TGCAGTGCTAGAGACGGGACTTCTCCCTACAATGAGCAGTTCTTC. This encodes CSARDGTSPYNEQFF.

This chain joins TRBV14 and TRBJ2-3; TRBD2 agrees at 10 bases. Germline V gene lookup returns CDR1 SGHDN and CDR2 FVKESK. After removal of 0 bases from V and 3 bases from J, the junction contained 15 bases not matched to a gene. The CDR3 has 20 residues. The CDR3 sequence is CASSQEPTRERGGLTDTQYF. The CDR3 nucleotides read TGTGCCAGCAGCCAAGAACCGACTCGGGAGCGGGGGGGCCTGACAGATACGCAGTATTTT.

This clonotype has a handful of counts. This chain uses TRBV28 with TRBJ1-2; D is uncertain. The CDR3 runs 14 residues. The germline V gene has CDR1 MDHEN and CDR2 SYDVKM. Between the trimmed V and J ends, which lost 2 bases and 4 bases, there was a span of 11 bases. The CDR3 nucleotides read TGTGCCAGCAGTTTAGTGCCCCTCAGCTATGGCTACACCTTC. Protein: CASSLVPLSYGYTF.

This clonotype showed up many times. The V and J genes are TRBV28 and TRBJ2-3; D gene uncertain. The CDR3 consists of 12 residues. Germline V gene lookup returns CDR1 MDHEN and CDR2 SYDVKM. V was cut by 11 bases and J by 5 bases, with 14 bases left in between. The chain's CDR3 is CASGRPGDTQYF. For the CDR3, the DNA is TGTGCCTCGGGCAGGCCGGGAGATACGCAGTATTTT.

This clonotype was counted between two and nine times. The chain couples TRBV2 to TRBJ2-1; D is uncertain. This CDR3 spans 13 amino acids. The germline V gene encodes CDR1 SNHLY and CDR2 FYNNEI. Trimming pared 6 bases from V and 2 bases from J, leaving 8 bases between. CDR3 sequence (DNA): TGTGCCAGCAGAGAGCCTCCCTACAATGAGCAGTTCTTC. This codes for CASREPPYNEQFF. Combining the CDR3 with reference TRBV2 and TRBJ2-1 gives the whole variable domain EPEVTQTPSHQVTQMGQEVILRCVPISNHLYFYWYRQILGQKVEFLVSFYNNEISEKSEIFDDQFSVERPDGSNFTLKIRSTKLEDSAMYFCASREPPYNEQFFGPGTRLTVL.

The rearrangement uses TRBV13 and TRBJ2-1; TRBD2 aligns across 9 bases. The J segment lost 7 bases and the V segment lost 5 bases, leaving 9 bases of the junction unmatched. Per germline, CDR1 PRHDT and CDR2 FYEKMQ (reference sequence). The CDR3 extends over 15 amino acids. CDR3 nucleotides: TGTGCCAGCAGCCACCGAGCGGGGGGCGAGAATGAGCAGTTCTTC. Residues: CASSHRAGGENEQFF.

At least ten counts were recorded for this clonotype. This chain uses TRBV7-9 with TRBJ2-1; D is unresolved. This CDR3 comprises 16 residues. CDR1 SEHNR and CDR2 FQNEAQ come from the germline V gene (reference sequence). Trimming pared 5 bases from V and 7 bases from J, leaving 21 bases between. The CDR3, as DNA: TGTGCCAGCAGCGACGGCCGTGTTTCCTACAATAATGAGCAGTTCTTC. Amino acid sequence: CASSDGRVSYNNEQFF.

The rearrangement links TRBV7-9 to TRBJ1-1; unclear D gene. CDR3 length equals 17 residues. CDR1 is SEHNR and CDR2 is FQNEAQ in the germline V gene (reference sequence). Trimming took off 2 bases at V and 5 bases at J, with 21 bases between the two ends. CDR3 region: CASSLRNPGSSGTEAFF. The DNA of the CDR3 is TGTGCCAGCAGCTTAAGGAACCCCGGGAGCTCGGGTACTGAAGCTTTCTTT. The full variable domain, completed using reference TRBV7-9 and TRBJ1-1, is DTGVSQNPRHKITKRGQNVTFRCDPISEHNRLYWYRQTLGQGPEFLTYFQNEAQLEKSRLLSDRFSAERPKGSFSTLEIQRTEQGDSAMYLCASSLRNPGSSGTEAFFGQGTRLTVV.

The chain uses TRBV29-1 and TRBJ2-7; tentative D call: TRBD1 (6 bases). CDR1 SQVTM and CDR2 ANQGSEA come from the germline V gene. CDR3 size: 14 residues. V gave up 3 bases and J gave up 3 bases, with 15 bases separating them. The CDR3 region is CSVEIDRRLYEQYF. In DNA form, the CDR3 reads TGCAGCGTTGAGATCGACAGGCGCCTCTACGAGCAGTACTTC.

Turning to this clonotype: One end of the junction varies from germline; a read error may be responsible. CDR3 nucleotides: TGTGTCAGCAGTCAACAGGGGAGCACAGATACGCAGTATTTT. Translation gives CVSSQQGSTDTQYF. The V call is TRBV12-3 or TRBV12-4, the J call TRBJ2-3, with 7 bases matching TRBD1. The CDR3 has 14 amino acids.

To note about this clonotype: A much larger clone is a single base away; this may be a read error. The chain carries TRBV7-6 and TRBJ2-5, with 9 bases matching TRBD1. The CDR3 runs 14 residues. The germline CDR1 and CDR2 sequences are SGHVS and FNYEAQ. The chain's CDR3 is CVTRTGERQETQYF. The CDR3 DNA reads TGTGTCACGCGGACAGGGGAAAGACAAGAGACCCAGTACTTC. Looking up the rest from reference TRBV7-6 and TRBJ2-5 gives the full variable domain: GAGVSQSPRYKVTKRGQDVALRCDPISGHVSLYWYRQALGQGPEFLTYFNYEAQQDKSGLPNDRFSAERPEGSISTLTIQRTEQRDSAMYRCVTRTGERQETQYFGPGTRLLVL.

The rearrangement links TRBV29-1 to TRBJ2-7; TRBD1 might be the D (6 bases). Trimming left V 7 bases short and J 0 bases short, with 16 bases between. CDR1 and CDR2 (germline): SQVTM, ANQGSEA. This CDR3 is built from 14 residues. This CDR3 reads CSGNQGSLSYEQYV. In DNA, the CDR3 is TGCAGCGGAAACCAGGGGTCCCTCTCCTACGAGCAGTACGTC.

The J gene is TRBJ1-4, the V gene TRBV7-3; 10 positions agree with TRBD1. Losses at the gene ends were 2 bases for V and 5 bases for J; bases not matched to a gene: 8. CDR3 length equals 17 residues. Germline CDR1 SGHTA, CDR2 FQGTGA. CDR3 nucleotides: TGTGCCAGCAGCTTAGGAGGGACAGGGGTGAGGAATGAAAAACTGTTTTTT. It codes for CASSLGGTGVRNEKLFF. Filled out from reference TRBV7-3 and TRBJ1-4, the complete variable domain reads GAGVSQTPSNKVTEKGKYVELRCDPISGHTALYWYRQSLGQGPEFLIYFQGTGAADDSGLPNDRFFAVRPEGSVSTLKIQRTERGDSAVYLCASSLGGTGVRNEKLFFGSGTQLSVL.

In this sample, this clonotype turned up many times. The rearrangement links TRBV7-6 to TRBJ2-5; a possible D gene is TRBD2 (5 bases). In germline, CDR1 is SGHVS, CDR2 FNYEAQ. Trimming pared 3 bases from V and 2 bases from J, leaving 13 bases between. The CDR3 is 15 residues long. Here the CDR3 DNA reads TGTGCCAGCAGCTTTCGGCTTGGAGGACAAGAGACCCAGTACTTC. This sequence encodes CASSFRLGGQETQYF. Together with reference TRBV7-6 and TRBJ2-5, the CDR3 gives the full variable domain: GAGVSQSPRYKVTKRGQDVALRCDPISGHVSLYWYRQALGQGPEFLTYFNYEAQQDKSGLPNDRFSAERPEGSISTLTIQRTEQRDSAMYRCASSFRLGGQETQYFGPGTRLLVL.